A selection of T cell receptor beta chains follows, all from one sample in a study of blood T cell repertoires in COVID-19. TCRdb's table, derived via immunoSEQ multiplex PCR, lists solely in-frame clones and lacks some. The sample includes approximately 52,000 clones, less than 90% of them seen just once. Material for sequencing was peripheral blood. These receptor sequences come from a man in his fifties or sixties with acute or convalescent COVID-19. Both conserved end residues are part of each CDR3. A D gene is named only where the DNA matches it firmly. Part of the rows lack a size; the others show once, few, many or a class for expanded clones.

j_call	d_call	clone_size	v_call	cdr3_nt	cdr3_aa
TRBJ2-3	NA	NA	TRBV2	TGTGCCAGCAGAGTGGGGCCTAGCACAGATACGCAGTATTTT	CASRVGPSTDTQYF
TRBJ1-4	TRBD1	NA	TRBV5-6	TGTGCCAGCAGCTTCTCAGGACAGGGGGTTCTTAGGGAAAAACTGTTTTTT	CASSFSGQGVLREKLFF
TRBJ1-1	TRBD1	NA	TRBV15	TGTGCCACCAGCAGAGATTCAGGGGGCACTGAAGCTTTCTTT	CATSRDSGGTEAFF
TRBJ2-2	TRBD2	NA	TRBV27	TGTGCCAGCACGGGTGGGCTGGAGCGGGGAAACACCGGGGAGCTGTTTTTT	CASTGGLERGNTGELFF
TRBJ1-2	NA	NA	TRBV7-8	TGTGCCAGCAGCCCTCTGGCAGGGACTAACTATGGCTACACCTTC	CASSPLAGTNYGYTF
TRBJ1-4	NA	NA	TRBV9	TGTGCCAGCAGCGGTGACGAACCGGGGGAAAAACTGTTTTTT	CASSGDEPGEKLFF
TRBJ2-2	TRBD1	NA	TRBV6-6	TGTGCCAGCAATTTGGGACAGGGGCCTACCGGGGAGCTGTTTTTT	CASNLGQGPTGELFF
TRBJ2-7	TRBD2	NA	TRBV27	TGTGCCAGCAGTTTATGGGGTAGCGGGATGGGCGAGCAGTACTTC	CASSLWGSGMGEQYF
TRBJ2-3	NA	NA	TRBV4-2	TGTGCCAGCAGCCAAGCTCCAGGGTCGGTCACAGATACGCAGTATTTT	CASSQAPGSVTDTQYF
TRBJ2-5	NA	once	TRBV14	TGTGCCAGCAGCCAACTTAAAGAGACCCAGTACTTC	CASSQLKETQYF
TRBJ2-7	NA	NA	TRBV27	TGTGCCAGCAGTGGCCCCTCGTTGTCATTAAGGGGAGGCGAGCAGTACTTC	CASSGPSLSLRGGEQYF
TRBJ2-2	NA	NA	TRBV7-9	TGTGCCAGCAACCAATCTCCTTCCCTGGGACACAACACCGGGGAGCTGTTTTTT	CASNQSPSLGHNTGELFF
TRBJ2-7	TRBD2	NA	TRBV6-5	TGTGCCAGCAGCCAACAGACTAGCGGAGCCTTCGAGCAGTACTTC	CASSQQTSGAFEQYF
TRBJ2-7	TRBD2	NA	TRBV28	TGTGCCAGCAGTTTCCTGCCCGGGACTAGCGGAGTGGGGGGATACGAGCAGTACTTC	CASSFLPGTSGVGGYEQYF
TRBJ2-2	TRBD1	NA	TRBV7-9	TGTGCCTCGGGCCGGGACAGCACCGGGGAGCTGTTTTTT	CASGRDSTGELFF
TRBJ1-4	TRBD1	NA	TRBV19	TGTGCCACTTCGACACAGGGGCATAATAATGAAAAACTGTTTTTT	CATSTQGHNNEKLFF
TRBJ1-6	TRBD1	NA	TRBV4-3	TGCGCCAGCAGCCAAGACCATCTGGACAGGGGCGAATCACCCCTCCACTTT	CASSQDHLDRGESPLHF
TRBJ2-7	NA	NA	TRBV5-4	TGTGCCAGCAGCTTGGGGATAACGACAGACCGCTACGAGCAGTACTTC	CASSLGITTDRYEQYF
TRBJ1-1	NA	NA	TRBV3-1/TRBV3-2	TGTGCCAGCAGCCAAGTGAGTGGGGCGGGGGTAAACACTGAAGCTTTCTTT	CASSQVSGAGVNTEAFF
TRBJ1-2	NA	NA	TRBV3-1/TRBV3-2	TGTGCCAGCAGCCAAGAGGCCCTTTCCTATGGCTACACCTTC	CASSQEALSYGYTF
TRBJ1-4	NA	NA	TRBV10-3	TGTGCCATCAGTGGGACCGACAGGCCGGGTGAAAAACTGTTTTTT	CAISGTDRPGEKLFF
TRBJ1-2	NA	once	TRBV6-6	TGTGCCAGCAGTTTAGTAATCCTCCTTGGTGGCTACACCTTC	CASSLVILLGGYTF
TRBJ2-2	TRBD2	NA	TRBV7-2	TGTGCCAGCAGCTTTATCGCGGGAGGGCCTGGGACCGGGGAGCTGTTTTTT	CASSFIAGGPGTGELFF
TRBJ2-5	NA	once	TRBV11-3	TGTGCCAGCAGCCCGCGGAAGACCCAGTACTTC	CASSPRKTQYF
TRBJ2-1	TRBD2	NA	TRBV7-9	TGTGCCAGCAGCTTAACTAGCGGGTTTTACAATGAGCAGTTCTTC	CASSLTSGFYNEQFF
TRBJ1-1	NA	NA	TRBV2	TGTGCCAGCATGCGGGTTTTAGGTAACACTGAAGCTTTCTTT	CASMRVLGNTEAFF
TRBJ2-5	TRBD2	NA	TRBV18	TGTGCCAGCTCACCACGGAGGAGCGGGGTACAAGAGACCCAGTACTTC	CASSPRRSGVQETQYF
TRBJ1-2	NA	NA	TRBV27	TGTGCCAGCAGTTTAGCGGCATCTACTAACTATGGCTACACCTTC	CASSLAASTNYGYTF